Each of the 28 T cell receptor beta chains below was sequenced from the same sample in a study of blood T cell repertoires in COVID-19. TCRdb's copy holds only in-frame clones and misses some; the assay was immunoSEQ multiplex PCR. The sample lists 200,000 to 250,000 clones, 85% to 90% occurring once. Sequencing was performed on peripheral blood. Source of these receptors: a man in his 60s with acute or convalescent COVID-19.

The CDR3 spells CASSLPGQGASPYGYTF. Written as DNA, the CDR3 is TGTGCCAGCAGCTTACCGGGACAGGGGGCTTCGCCTTATGGCTACACCTTC. V gene TRBV9 combines with J gene TRBJ1-2, with TRBD1 matching over 12 bases. The CDR3 loop spans 17 amino acids. V shed 4 bases and J 5 bases; nucleotides not matched to a gene: 12. Germline assignment: CDR1 SGDLS and CDR2 YYNGEE.

The V call is TRBV9, the J call TRBJ1-2, with D possibly TRBD1 on 6 matching bases. Germline CDR1 SGDLS, CDR2 YYNGEE. The CDR3 loop spans 14 amino acids. V lost 4 bases and J lost 1, with 11 bases in between. The chain's CDR3 is CASSSPRGNYGYTF. Written as DNA, the CDR3 is TGTGCCAGCAGCTCCCCCAGGGGTAACTATGGCTACACCTTC.

This clone has more than one count but fewer than ten. This sequence joins TRBV19 and TRBJ1-5, with D possibly matching TRBD1 (5 bases). This CDR3 has 14 residues. V lost 3 bases to trimming and J lost 7 bases, with 13 bases between them. Germline values: CDR1 LNHDA, CDR2 SQIVND (reference sequence). The CDR3 coding sequence is TGTGCCAGTAGTATTAGGGGAACCGGCCAGCCCCAGCATTTT. This translates into CASSIRGTGQPQHF.

This chain connects TRBV19 to TRBJ2-7; TRBD1 matches at 7 bases. The germline V gene has CDR1 LNHDA and CDR2 SQIVND (reference sequence). Trimming took 4 bases from V and 3 from J; bases not matched to a gene: 12. The CDR3 is made up of 16 amino acids. DNA for the CDR3: TGTGCCAGTAGTAGGCCGACCGGGACAGTACTCTACGAGCAGTACTTC. Translated: CASSRPTGTVLYEQYF.

The gene calls are TRBV28 and TRBJ1-4; a possible D gene is TRBD1 (6 bases). V was cut by 6 bases and J by 8 bases, with 19 bases left in between. Germline-derived CDR1 and CDR2 are MDHEN and SYDVKM. This CDR3 spans 15 amino acids. The CDR3 spells CASSFSGTRGEKLFF. The DNA of the CDR3 is TGTGCCAGCAGCTTCTCGGGGACACGAGGGGAAAAACTGTTTTTT. The full variable domain, its missing parts supplied by reference TRBV28 and TRBJ1-4, is DVKVTQSSRYLVKRTGEKVFLECVQDMDHENMFWYRQDPGLGLRLIYFSYDVKMKEKGDIPEGYSVSREKKERFSLILESASTNQTSMYLCASSFSGTRGEKLFFGSGTQLSVL.

The chain recombines TRBV7-2 with TRBJ1-1; 7 bases agree with TRBD1. Trimming removed 5 bases from V and 8 bases from J; junction bases left unmatched: 11. The CDR3 is 14 amino acids. Per the germline V gene, CDR1 is SGHTA and CDR2 is FQGNSA. The CDR3, as DNA: TGTGCCAGCAGCCCAGGGGGATTGGAATCCGAAGCTTTCTTT. Translated: CASSPGGLESEAFF.

V is TRBV4-1 and J is TRBJ1-1; 7 nucleotides match TRBD1. V lost 4 bases, J lost 2 bases, and 4 bases stayed unmatched. Germline V gene data show CDR1 as MGHRA and CDR2 as YSYEKL. The CDR3 length is 14 residues. The CDR3 loop is CASSRTGGNTEAFF. The CDR3 DNA sequence: TGCGCCAGCAGCCGGACAGGAGGTAACACTGAAGCTTTCTTT.

The rearrangement joins TRBV7-3 to TRBJ2-7, with 12 bases lining up with TRBD2. CDR1 is SGHTA, CDR2 FQGTGA, per germline. This CDR3 is built from 15 residues. The J segment lost 5 bases and the V segment lost 5 bases, leaving 7 bases of the junction unmatched. Written as DNA, the CDR3 is TGTGCCAGCAGCCCTAGCGGGGGGGCCGGTGACGAGCAGTACTTC. The encoded protein is CASSPSGGAGDEQYF.

The rearrangement joins TRBV11-2 to TRBJ2-7, with 11 bases that match TRBD1. Germline CDR1 SGHAT, CDR2 FQNNGV. J gave up 3 bases and V 3 bases, and 4 bases lay outside the gene matches. The CDR3 spans 15 residues. The CDR3 sequence is CASSFGTGGIYEQYF. The CDR3 nucleotides read TGTGCCAGCAGCTTCGGGACAGGGGGAATCTACGAGCAGTACTTC.

This chain uses TRBV2 with TRBJ1-4; D unresolved. The CDR3 has 14 residues. V shed 7 bases and J shed 0 bases, with 9 bases lying between them. CDR1 and CDR2 (germline): SNHLY, FYNNEI. The CDR3 sequence: CASIRRSTNEKLFF. The CDR3 DNA reads TGTGCCAGCATCAGAAGATCAACTAATGAAAAACTGTTTTTT. The full variable domain, completed using reference TRBV2 and TRBJ1-4, is EPEVTQTPSHQVTQMGQEVILRCVPISNHLYFYWYRQILGQKVEFLVSFYNNEISEKSEIFDDQFSVERPDGSNFTLKIRSTKLEDSAMYFCASIRRSTNEKLFFGSGTQLSVL.

The chain carries TRBV7-9 and TRBJ2-5, with D unresolved. Trimming took off 5 bases at V and 4 bases at J, with 14 bases between the two ends. The V gene's germline CDR1 is SEHNR and CDR2 FQNEAQ (reference sequence). This CDR3 has 14 residues. CDR3 coding DNA: TGTGCCAGCAGCCCCCCCCGGTCCGGAGAGACCCAGTACTTC. It specifies CASSPPRSGETQYF.

This chain connects TRBV2 to TRBJ2-3, with TRBD2 identical over 9 bases. The CDR3 covers 14 residues. V lost 8 bases to trimming and J lost 4 bases; unmatched junction nucleotides: 7. Germline values: CDR1 SNHLY, CDR2 FYNNEI. The CDR3 spells CASPPSGVPDTQYF. The CDR3 coding sequence is TGTGCCAGCCCCCCTAGCGGGGTTCCAGATACGCAGTATTTT.

The V gene is TRBV7-2, the J gene TRBJ1-5; D perhaps matches TRBD1 (5 bases). There are 16 residues in the CDR3. The germline CDR1 and CDR2 sequences are SGHTA and FQGNSA. V was cut by 2 bases and J by 1 base, with 12 bases left in between. CDR3 DNA sequence: TGTGCCAGCAGCTTAAGGGGTTTGGTAAGCAATCAGCCCCAGCATTTT. This translates into CASSLRGLVSNQPQHF.

J is TRBJ1-2 and V is TRBV15; possible D gene TRBD1, 5 bases. The CDR3 runs 16 residues. The germline gives CDR1 LNHNV, CDR2 YYDKDF (reference sequence). Trimming removed 0 bases at V and 2 bases at J, with 13 bases between. This CDR3 is CATSRDRAGQNYGYTF. The CDR3 DNA sequence: TGTGCCACCAGCAGAGATCGGGCAGGGCAGAACTATGGCTACACCTTC.

This chain links TRBV25-1 with TRBJ1-2, with D maybe TRBD1 (5 bases). Trimming pared 4 bases from V and 4 bases from J, leaving 13 bases between. This CDR3 has 14 residues. Germline V gives CDR1 MGHDK, CDR2 SYGVNS. Here the CDR3 DNA reads TGTGCCAGCAGTGGTCAGGGAACGGGCTATGGCTACACCTTC. Translated: CASSGQGTGYGYTF.

J is TRBJ1-5 and V is TRBV5-4; unclear D gene. Germline V gene data show CDR1 as SGHNT and CDR2 as YYREEE (reference sequence). Trimming cost V 1 base and J 7 bases, with 6 bases left between them. The CDR3 is 12 amino acids. CDR3 bases: TGTGCCAGCAGCTTGCCCGGGCAGCCCCAGCATTTT. Amino acids: CASSLPGQPQHF.

This rearrangement joins TRBV6-1 to TRBJ2-3; D is perhaps TRBD1 (5 bases). The CDR3 is 15 amino acids. From germline, CDR1 is MNHNS and CDR2 SASEGT. V lost 2 bases and J 2 bases, leaving 11 bases between the germline ends. The CDR3 sequence is CASSESQGYTDTQYF. The CDR3 DNA follows: TGTGCCAGCAGTGAAAGTCAGGGATACACAGATACGCAGTATTTT.

The chain joins TRBV5-1 to TRBJ2-5, with 8 positions matching TRBD1. V lost 0 bases and J lost 8; bases outside the gene matches: 6. Germline loops: CDR1 SGHRS, CDR2 YFSETQ. The CDR3 loop spans 14 amino acids. The chain's CDR3 is CASSLEGRGRTQYF. In nucleotides, the CDR3 is TGCGCCAGCAGCTTGGAAGGCAGGGGGCGCACCCAGTACTTC.

The chain is built from TRBV2 and TRBJ2-5, with TRBD1 matching over 8 bases. The V gene end was trimmed by 6 bases and the J gene end by 1 base; junction bases not matched to a gene: 10. The germline V gene encodes CDR1 SNHLY and CDR2 FYNNEI. CDR3 size: 16 residues. The chain's CDR3 is CASRDRTGSVQETQYF. CDR3 nucleotide sequence: TGTGCCAGCAGGGATCGGACAGGGTCGGTCCAAGAGACCCAGTACTTC. Based on the CDR3 plus reference TRBV2 and TRBJ2-5, the full variable domain is EPEVTQTPSHQVTQMGQEVILRCVPISNHLYFYWYRQILGQKVEFLVSFYNNEISEKSEIFDDQFSVERPDGSNFTLKIRSTKLEDSAMYFCASRDRTGSVQETQYFGPGTRLLVL.

V gene TRBV3-1 (or the pseudogene TRBV3-2) combines with J gene TRBJ2-2, with TRBD1 matching 11 bases. J was trimmed by 7 bases and V by 4 bases; bases with no gene match: 8. Germline V CDR1 and CDR2: LGHDT, YNNKEL (reference sequence). This CDR3 has 16 residues. The DNA for the CDR3 is TGTGCCAGCAGCCCCACGGGACAGGGGGTTGGCGGGGAGCTGTTTTTT. Translating gives CASSPTGQGVGGELFF.

The chain combines TRBV24-1 with TRBJ2-7; 8 positions match TRBD1. This CDR3 region has 12 residues. The germline CDR1 and CDR2 sequences are KGHDR and SFDVKD. V lost 6 bases, J lost 6 bases, and 3 bases stayed unmatched. The CDR3 spells CATSCRGREQYF. The CDR3 coding sequence is TGTGCCACCAGTTGCAGGGGGCGCGAGCAGTACTTC.

The chain uses TRBV9 and TRBJ2-1; no reliable D call. Trimming stripped 3 bases from V and 10 bases from J, with 14 bases between. Germline values: CDR1 SGDLS, CDR2 YYNGEE. CDR3 size: 13 residues. CDR3 bases: TGTGCCAGCAGCGCACTCTTTGCATGGGAGCAGTTCTTC. Its protein is CASSALFAWEQFF.

This chain connects TRBV2 to TRBJ2-1; D ambiguous. Germline values: CDR1 SNHLY, CDR2 FYNNEI. The CDR3 runs 16 residues. V was clipped by 5 bases and J by 0 bases, with 14 bases between them. The CDR3 nucleotides are TGTGCCAGCAGTACTTCACCTTTGAGCTCCTACAATGAGCAGTTCTTC. This gives the protein CASSTSPLSSYNEQFF.

The rearrangement links TRBV19 to TRBJ1-5; the match to TRBD1 covers 9 bases. The germline CDR1 and CDR2 sequences are LNHDA and SQIVND (reference sequence). The CDR3 loop spans 15 amino acids. The V gene end was trimmed by 4 bases and the J gene end by 1 base; junction bases not matched to a gene: 2. The CDR3 coding sequence is TGTGCCAGTAGTAGAGGGACAGGGAGCAATCAGCCCCAGCATTTT. This translates into CASSRGTGSNQPQHF.

The rearrangement joins TRBV5-6 to TRBJ2-3; 8 nucleotides line up with TRBD1. There are 18 residues in the CDR3. Trimming removed 0 bases from V and 2 bases from J; junction bases left unmatched: 11. Germline V CDR1 and CDR2: SGHDT, YYEEEE. The CDR3 is CASSLGGTGTGVTDTQYF. In nucleotides, the CDR3 is TGTGCCAGCAGCTTGGGGGGTACCGGGACAGGCGTCACAGATACGCAGTATTTT.

The genes are TRBV5-5 and TRBJ1-4; D remains ambiguous. Trimming removed 0 bases from V and 2 bases from J, with 11 bases in between. This CDR3 is built from 16 residues. CDR1 SGHKS and CDR2 YYEKEE come from the germline V gene (reference sequence). CDR3 sequence (DNA): TGTGCCAGCAGCTTGGTTACAGCGGGCACTAATGAAAAACTGTTTTTT. It encodes CASSLVTAGTNEKLFF. The full variable domain, its missing parts supplied by reference TRBV5-5 and TRBJ1-4, is DAGVTQSPTHLIKTRGQQVTLRCSPISGHKSVSWYQQVLGQGPQFIFQYYEKEERGRGNFPDRFSARQFPNYSSELNVNALLLGDSALYLCASSLVTAGTNEKLFFGSGTQLSVL.

This clone is a singleton in its sample. The chain uses TRBV6-5 and TRBJ1-6, with D perhaps TRBD1 (6 bases). The CDR3 spans 14 residues. V was shortened by 2 bases and J by 9 bases, with 11 bases between the two germline ends. Germline V gene lookup returns CDR1 MNHEY and CDR2 SVGAGI. The CDR3 reads CASSYGDNASPLHF. The CDR3 region has the DNA TGTGCCAGCAGTTACGGGGACAATGCTTCACCCCTCCACTTT.

The sample holds a few counts of this clone. This chain joins TRBV19 and TRBJ2-1; TRBD2 matches 7 bases. Germline lookup yields CDR1 LNHDA and CDR2 SQIVND (reference sequence). With 3 bases clipped from V and 8 bases from J, the junction kept 13 bases outside the gene matches. CDR3 length: 16 residues. As DNA, the CDR3 is TGTGCCAGTAGTATTGGCCCGGGCAAAGGGAGGGATGAGCAGTTCTTC. Amino acids: CASSIGPGKGRDEQFF. Full variable domain (outside the CDR3, taken from reference TRBV19 and TRBJ2-1): DGGITQSPKYLFRKEGQNVTLSCEQNLNHDAMYWYRQDPGQGLRLIYYSQIVNDFQKGDIAEGYSVSREKKESFPLTVTSAQKNPTAFYLCASSIGPGKGRDEQFFGPGTRLTVL.